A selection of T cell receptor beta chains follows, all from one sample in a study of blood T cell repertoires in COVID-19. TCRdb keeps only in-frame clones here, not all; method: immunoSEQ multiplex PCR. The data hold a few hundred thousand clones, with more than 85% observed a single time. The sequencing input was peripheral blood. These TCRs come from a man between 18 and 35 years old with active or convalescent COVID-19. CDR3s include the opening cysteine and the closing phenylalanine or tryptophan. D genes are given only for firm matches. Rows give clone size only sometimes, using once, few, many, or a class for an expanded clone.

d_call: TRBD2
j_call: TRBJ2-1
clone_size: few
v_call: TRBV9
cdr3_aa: CASSVGLSGGNEQFF
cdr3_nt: TGTGCCAGCAGCGTAGGGCTTAGCGGGGGAAATGAGCAGTTCTTC

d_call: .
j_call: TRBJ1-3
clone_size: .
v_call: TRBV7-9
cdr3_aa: CASSPSGSGNTIYF
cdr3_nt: TGTGCCAGCAGTCCTAGCGGCTCTGGAAACACCATATATTTT

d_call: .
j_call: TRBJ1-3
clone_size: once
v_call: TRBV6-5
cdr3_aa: CASQGGFSGNTIYF
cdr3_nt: TGTGCCAGCCAAGGCGGTTTTTCTGGAAACACCATATATTTT

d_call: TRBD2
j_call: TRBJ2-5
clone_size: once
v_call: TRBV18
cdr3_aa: CASSGAGEETQYF
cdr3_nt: TGTGCCAGCTCCGGGGCGGGGGAAGAGACCCAGTACTTC

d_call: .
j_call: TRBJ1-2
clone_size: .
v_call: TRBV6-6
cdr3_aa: CASSSPTDRYYGYTF
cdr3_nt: TGTGCCAGCAGTTCCCCTACGGACAGATACTATGGCTACACCTTC

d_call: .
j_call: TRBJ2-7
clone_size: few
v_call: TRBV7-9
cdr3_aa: CASSKSPRTEAYEQYF
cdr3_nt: TGTGCCAGCAGCAAATCGCCGCGGACAGAGGCCTACGAGCAGTACTTC

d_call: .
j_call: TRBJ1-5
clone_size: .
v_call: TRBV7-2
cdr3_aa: CASSQSYSNQPQHF
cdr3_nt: TGTGCCAGCAGCCAATCCTATAGCAATCAGCCCCAGCATTTT

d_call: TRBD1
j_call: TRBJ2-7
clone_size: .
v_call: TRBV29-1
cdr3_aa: CSVIALTGDEQYF
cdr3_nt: TGCAGCGTGATAGCGTTGACAGGGGACGAGCAGTACTTC

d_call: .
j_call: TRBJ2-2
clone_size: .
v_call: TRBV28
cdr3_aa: CASNTGTGELFF
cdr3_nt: TGTGCCAGTAACACAGGGACCGGGGAGCTGTTTTTT

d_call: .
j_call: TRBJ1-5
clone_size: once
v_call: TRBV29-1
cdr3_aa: CSVSGGGDHNQPQHF
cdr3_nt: TGCAGCGTATCTGGGGGAGGGGACCACAATCAGCCCCAGCATTTT

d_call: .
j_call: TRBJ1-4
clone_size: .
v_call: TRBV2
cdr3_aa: CASKREEAYNEKLFF
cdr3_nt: TGTGCCAGCAAAAGGGAGGAGGCTTATAATGAAAAACTGTTTTTT

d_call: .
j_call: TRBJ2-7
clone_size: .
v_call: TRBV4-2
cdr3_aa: CASSQYGSYEQYF
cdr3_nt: TGTGCCAGCAGCCAATACGGCTCCTACGAGCAGTACTTC

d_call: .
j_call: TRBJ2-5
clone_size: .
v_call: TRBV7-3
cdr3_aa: CASSSQVRETQYF
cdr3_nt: TGTGCCAGCAGCTCCCAGGTTAGGGAGACCCAGTACTTC

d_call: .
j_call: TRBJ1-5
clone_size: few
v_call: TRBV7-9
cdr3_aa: CASSAPGGGNQPQHF
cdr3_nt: TGTGCCAGCAGCGCCCCTGGGGGCGGCAATCAGCCCCAGCATTTT

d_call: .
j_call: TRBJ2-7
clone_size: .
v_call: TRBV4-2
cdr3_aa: CASSQVLASGEQYF
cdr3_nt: TGTGCCAGCAGCCAAGTGTTGGCGTCGGGCGAGCAGTACTTC

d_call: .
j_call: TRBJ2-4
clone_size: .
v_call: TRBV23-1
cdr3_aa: CASSQPSRYVTKNIQYF
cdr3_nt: TGCGCCAGCAGTCAACCCTCTCGGTATGTTACCAAAAACATTCAGTACTTC

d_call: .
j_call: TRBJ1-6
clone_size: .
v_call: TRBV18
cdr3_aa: CASSPDSSYNSPLHF
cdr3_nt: TGTGCCAGCTCACCGGACAGCTCCTATAATTCACCCCTCCACTTT

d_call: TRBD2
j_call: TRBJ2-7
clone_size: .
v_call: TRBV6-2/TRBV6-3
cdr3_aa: CASSYSKASGDYEQYF
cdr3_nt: TGTGCCAGCAGTTACTCGAAGGCTAGCGGGGACTACGAGCAGTACTTC

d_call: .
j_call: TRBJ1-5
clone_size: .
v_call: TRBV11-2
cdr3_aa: CASSSQVEKPQHF
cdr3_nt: TGTGCCAGCAGCTCCCAAGTAGAGAAGCCCCAGCATTTT

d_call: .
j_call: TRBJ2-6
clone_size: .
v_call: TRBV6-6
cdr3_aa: CASSDRNRGANVLTF
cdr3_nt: TGTGCCAGCAGTGATCGGAACAGAGGGGCCAACGTCCTGACTTTC

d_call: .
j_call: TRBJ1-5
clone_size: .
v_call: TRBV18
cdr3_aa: CASSLGEGQPQHF
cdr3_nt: TGTGCCAGCTCCCTGGGGGAGGGTCAGCCCCAGCATTTT

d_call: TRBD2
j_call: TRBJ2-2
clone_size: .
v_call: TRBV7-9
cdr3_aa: CASSLRPRGGLGTGELFF
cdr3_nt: TGTGCCAGCAGCCTAAGGCCCCGGGGGGGCCTTGGCACCGGGGAGCTGTTTTTT

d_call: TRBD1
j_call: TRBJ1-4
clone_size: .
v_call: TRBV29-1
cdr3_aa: CSVDSGQGNEKLFF
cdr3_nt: TGCAGCGTTGATTCCGGACAGGGGAATGAAAAACTGTTTTTT

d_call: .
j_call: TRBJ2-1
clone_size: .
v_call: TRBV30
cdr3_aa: CAWRKDSGPGDEQFF
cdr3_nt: TGTGCCTGGAGAAAGGACAGCGGCCCCGGGGATGAGCAGTTCTTC

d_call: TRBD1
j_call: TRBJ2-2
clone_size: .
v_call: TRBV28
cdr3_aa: CATHDWGTAQASNTGELFF
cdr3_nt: TGTGCCACCCACGATTGGGGGACAGCCCAGGCCTCGAACACCGGGGAGCTGTTTTTT

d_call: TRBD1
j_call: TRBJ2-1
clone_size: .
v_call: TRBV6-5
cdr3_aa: CASTPEVGTDDEQFF
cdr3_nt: TGTGCCAGCACTCCCGAGGTGGGGACAGACGATGAGCAGTTCTTC

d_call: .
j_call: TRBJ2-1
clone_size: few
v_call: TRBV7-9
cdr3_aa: CASSPGDNEQFF
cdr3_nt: TGTGCCAGCAGCCCAGGCGACAATGAGCAGTTCTTC

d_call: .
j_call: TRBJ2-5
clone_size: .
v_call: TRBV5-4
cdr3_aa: CASSWLGEETQYF
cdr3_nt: TGTGCCAGCAGCTGGTTGGGAGAAGAGACCCAGTACTTC

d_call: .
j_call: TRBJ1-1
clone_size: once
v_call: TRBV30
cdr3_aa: CAWSGRAEAFF
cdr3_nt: TGTGCCTGGAGTGGGAGGGCAGAAGCTTTCTTT

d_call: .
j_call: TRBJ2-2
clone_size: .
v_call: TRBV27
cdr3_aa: CASRVGGPGELFF
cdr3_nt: TGTGCCAGCAGAGTTGGAGGGCCCGGGGAGCTGTTTTTT

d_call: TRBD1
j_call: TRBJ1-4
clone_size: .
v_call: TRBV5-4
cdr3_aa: CASSPDRGQGEKLFF
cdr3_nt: TGTGCCAGCAGCCCTGACAGGGGGCAGGGAGAAAAACTGTTTTTT

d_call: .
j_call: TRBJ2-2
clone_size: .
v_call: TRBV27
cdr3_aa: CASNLAGRGTGELFF
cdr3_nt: TGTGCCAGCAACCTAGCAGGGAGGGGGACCGGGGAGCTGTTTTTT

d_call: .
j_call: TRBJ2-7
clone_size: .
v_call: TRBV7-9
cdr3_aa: CASTVNYPVHEQYF
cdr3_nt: TGTGCCAGCACCGTCAATTACCCGGTCCACGAGCAGTACTTC

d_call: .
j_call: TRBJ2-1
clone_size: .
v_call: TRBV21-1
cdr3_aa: CASSKEGSPSRSYNEQFF
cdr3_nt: TGTGCCAGCAGCAAAGAGGGTTCGCCTAGCCGTTCCTACAATGAGCAGTTCTTC

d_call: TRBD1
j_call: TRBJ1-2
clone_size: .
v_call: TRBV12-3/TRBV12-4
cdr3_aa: CASSNQGARGYTF
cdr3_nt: TGTGCCAGCAGTAATCAGGGGGCGAGGGGCTACACCTTC

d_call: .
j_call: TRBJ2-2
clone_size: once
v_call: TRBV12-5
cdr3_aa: CASGSGSRTGELFF
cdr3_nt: TGTGCTAGTGGTAGCGGAAGTCGCACCGGGGAGCTGTTTTTT

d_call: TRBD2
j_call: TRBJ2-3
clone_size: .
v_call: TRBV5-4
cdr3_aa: CASSERLAATTDTQYF
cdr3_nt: TGTGCCAGCAGCGAGAGGCTAGCGGCCACGACAGATACGCAGTATTTT

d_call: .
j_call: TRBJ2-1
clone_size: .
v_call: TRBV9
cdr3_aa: CASSAQGGYNEQFF
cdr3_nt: TGTGCCAGCAGCGCCCAGGGGGGATACAATGAGCAGTTCTTC

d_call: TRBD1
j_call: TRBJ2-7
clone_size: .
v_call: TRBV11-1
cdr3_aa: CASRSGTAYEQYF
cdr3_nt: TGTGCCAGCAGGTCCGGGACAGCCTACGAGCAGTACTTC

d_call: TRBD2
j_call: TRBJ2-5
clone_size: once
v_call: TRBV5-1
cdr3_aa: CASSFSTRGGYQETQYF
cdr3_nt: TGCGCCAGCAGCTTCTCGACGCGGGGGGGGTACCAAGAGACCCAGTACTTC

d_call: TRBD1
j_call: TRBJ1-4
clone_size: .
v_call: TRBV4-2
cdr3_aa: CASSRAGTVNEKLFF
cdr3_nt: TGTGCCAGCAGCCGAGCCGGGACAGTTAATGAAAAACTGTTTTTT

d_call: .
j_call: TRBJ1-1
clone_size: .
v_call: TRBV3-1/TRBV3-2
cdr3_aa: CASSQDLQPNEAFF
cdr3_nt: TGTGCCAGCAGCCAAGATTTACAGCCTAATGAAGCTTTCTTT

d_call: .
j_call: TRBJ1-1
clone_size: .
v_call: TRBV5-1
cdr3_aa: CASSLAGQRSTEAFF
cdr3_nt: TGCGCCAGCAGCTTAGCCGGACAAAGAAGCACTGAAGCTTTCTTT

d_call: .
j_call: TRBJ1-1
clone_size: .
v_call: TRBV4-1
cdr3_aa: CASSQVREGEAFF
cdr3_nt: TGCGCCAGCAGCCAAGTAAGAGAGGGTGAAGCTTTCTTT

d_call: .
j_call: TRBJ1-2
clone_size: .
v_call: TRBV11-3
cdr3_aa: CASSLDGINYGYTF
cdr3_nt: TGTGCCAGCAGCTTAGACGGGATTAACTATGGCTACACCTTC